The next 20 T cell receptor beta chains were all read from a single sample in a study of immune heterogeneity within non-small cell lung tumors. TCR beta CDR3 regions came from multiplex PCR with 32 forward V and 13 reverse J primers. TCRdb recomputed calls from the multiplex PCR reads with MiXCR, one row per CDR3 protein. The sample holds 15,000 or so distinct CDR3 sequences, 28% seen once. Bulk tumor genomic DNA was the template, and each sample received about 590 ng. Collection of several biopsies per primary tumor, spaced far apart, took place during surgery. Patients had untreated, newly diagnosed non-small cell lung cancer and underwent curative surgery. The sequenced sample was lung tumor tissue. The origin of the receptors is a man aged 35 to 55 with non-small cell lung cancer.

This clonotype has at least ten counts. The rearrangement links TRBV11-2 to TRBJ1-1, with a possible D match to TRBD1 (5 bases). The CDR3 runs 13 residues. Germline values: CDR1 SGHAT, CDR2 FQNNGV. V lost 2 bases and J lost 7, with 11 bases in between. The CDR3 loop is CASSLRRDGEAFF. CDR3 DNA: TGTGCCAGCAGCTTACGCCGGGACGGTGAAGCTTTCTTT. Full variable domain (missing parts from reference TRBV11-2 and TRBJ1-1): EAGVAQSPRYKIIEKRQSVAFWCNPISGHATLYWYQQILGQGPKLLIQFQNNGVVDDSQLPKDRFSAERLKGVDSTLKIQPAKLEDSAVYLCASSLRRDGEAFFGQGTRLTVV.

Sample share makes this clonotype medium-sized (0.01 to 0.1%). CDR3 residues: CASSYADIPYEQYF. DNA of the CDR3: TGTGCCAGCAGTTACGCGGACATCCCCTACGAGCAGTACTTC. J is TRBJ2-7 and V is TRBV6-6; D may be TRBD1 (5 bases). The CDR3 spans 14 residues. Germline loops: CDR1 MNHNY, CDR2 SVGAGI (reference sequence). The V and J ends lost 2 bases and 2 bases respectively, with 10 bases between them.

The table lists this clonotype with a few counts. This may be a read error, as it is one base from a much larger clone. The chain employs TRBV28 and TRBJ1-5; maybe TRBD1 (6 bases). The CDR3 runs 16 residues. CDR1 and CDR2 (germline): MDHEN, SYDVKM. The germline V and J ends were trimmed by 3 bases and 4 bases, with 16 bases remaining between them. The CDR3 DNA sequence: TGTGCCAGCAGTTTGGGGACCGGGACATATAATCAGCCCCAGCATTTT. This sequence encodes CASSLGTGTYNQPQHF.

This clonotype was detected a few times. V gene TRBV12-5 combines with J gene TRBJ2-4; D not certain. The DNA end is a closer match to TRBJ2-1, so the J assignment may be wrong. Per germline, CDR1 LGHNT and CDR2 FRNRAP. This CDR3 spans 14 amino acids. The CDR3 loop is CASGLLVAKNIQFF. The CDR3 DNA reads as TGTGCTAGTGGTTTGTTGGTAGCCAAAAACATTCAGTTCTTC.

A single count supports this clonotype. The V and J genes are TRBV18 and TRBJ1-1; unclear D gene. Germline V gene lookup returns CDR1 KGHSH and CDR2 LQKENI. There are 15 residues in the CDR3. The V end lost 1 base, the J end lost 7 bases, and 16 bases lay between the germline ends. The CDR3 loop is CASSPQDQRWDEAFF. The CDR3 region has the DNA TGTGCCAGCTCACCACAGGATCAGCGCTGGGATGAAGCTTTCTTT.

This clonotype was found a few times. In nucleotides, the CDR3 is TGTGCCAGCAGCAGACGGACTAGCGGCTACGAGCAGTACTTC. Translation gives CASSRRTSGYEQYF. The chain has TRBV5-8 and TRBJ2-7; 10 positions agree with TRBD2. Trimming cost V 4 bases and J 3 bases; bases outside gene matches: 4. Germline V gives CDR1 SGHTS, CDR2 YDEGEE. The CDR3 loop spans 14 amino acids.

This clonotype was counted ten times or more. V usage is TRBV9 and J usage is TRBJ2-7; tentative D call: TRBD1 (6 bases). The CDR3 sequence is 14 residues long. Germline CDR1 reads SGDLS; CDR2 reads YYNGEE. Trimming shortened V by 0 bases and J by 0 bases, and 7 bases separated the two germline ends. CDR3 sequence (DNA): TGTGCCAGCAGCGTAGGGGACAACTCCTACGAGCAGTACTTC. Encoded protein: CASSVGDNSYEQYF.

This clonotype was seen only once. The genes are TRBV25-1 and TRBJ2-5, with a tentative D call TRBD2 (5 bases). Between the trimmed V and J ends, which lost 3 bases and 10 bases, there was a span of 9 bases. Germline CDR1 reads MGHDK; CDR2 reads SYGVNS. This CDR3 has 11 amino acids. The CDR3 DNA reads TGTGCCAGCAGTGAGGACTGGGGCCAGTACTTC. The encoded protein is CASSEDWGQYF.

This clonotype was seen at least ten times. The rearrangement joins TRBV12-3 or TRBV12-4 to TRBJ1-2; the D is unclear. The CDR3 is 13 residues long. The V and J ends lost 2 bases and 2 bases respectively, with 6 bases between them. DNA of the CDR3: TGTGCCAGCAGTTTATGGAAGAACTATGGCTACACCTTC. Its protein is CASSLWKNYGYTF.

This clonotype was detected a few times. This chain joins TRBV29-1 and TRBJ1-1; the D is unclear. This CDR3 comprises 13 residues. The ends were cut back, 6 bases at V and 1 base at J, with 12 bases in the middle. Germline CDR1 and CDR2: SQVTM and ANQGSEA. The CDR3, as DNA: TGCAGCGTCTCCACGGGCGGGAACACTGAAGCTTTCTTT. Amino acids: CSVSTGGNTEAFF.

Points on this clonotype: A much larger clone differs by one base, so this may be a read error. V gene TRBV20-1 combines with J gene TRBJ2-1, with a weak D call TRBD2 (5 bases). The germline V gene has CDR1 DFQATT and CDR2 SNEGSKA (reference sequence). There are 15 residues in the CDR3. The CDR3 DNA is TGCAGTGCTAGGGACTTTCGTAGCTCCTACAATGAGGAGTTCTTC. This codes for CSARDFRSSYNEEFF.

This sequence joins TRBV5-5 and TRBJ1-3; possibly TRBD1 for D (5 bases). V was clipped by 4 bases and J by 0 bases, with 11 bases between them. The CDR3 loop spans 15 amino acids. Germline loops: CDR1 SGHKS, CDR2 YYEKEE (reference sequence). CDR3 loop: CASSRGDSSGNTIYF. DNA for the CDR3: TGTGCCAGCAGCAGGGGAGATAGCTCTGGAAACACCATATATTTT.

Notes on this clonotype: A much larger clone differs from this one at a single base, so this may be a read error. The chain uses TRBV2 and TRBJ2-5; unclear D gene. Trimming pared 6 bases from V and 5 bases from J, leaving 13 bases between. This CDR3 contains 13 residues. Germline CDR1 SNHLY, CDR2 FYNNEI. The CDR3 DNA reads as TGTGCCAGCAGGGAAACGGGTAGGGAGACCCAGTACTTC. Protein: CASRETGRETQYF.

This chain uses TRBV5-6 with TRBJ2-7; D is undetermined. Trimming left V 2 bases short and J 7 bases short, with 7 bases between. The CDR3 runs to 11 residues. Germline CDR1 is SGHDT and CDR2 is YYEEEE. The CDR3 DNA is TGTGCCAGCAGCTTTGGGCGGGAGCAGTACTTC. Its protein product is CASSFGREQYF.

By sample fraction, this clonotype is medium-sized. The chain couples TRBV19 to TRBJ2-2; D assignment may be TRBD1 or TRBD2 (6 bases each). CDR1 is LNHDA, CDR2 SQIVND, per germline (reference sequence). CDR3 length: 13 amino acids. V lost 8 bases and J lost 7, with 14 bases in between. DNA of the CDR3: TGTGCCAGTTGGGGGGCGGACATCGGGGAGCTGTTTTTT. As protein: CASWGADIGELFF.

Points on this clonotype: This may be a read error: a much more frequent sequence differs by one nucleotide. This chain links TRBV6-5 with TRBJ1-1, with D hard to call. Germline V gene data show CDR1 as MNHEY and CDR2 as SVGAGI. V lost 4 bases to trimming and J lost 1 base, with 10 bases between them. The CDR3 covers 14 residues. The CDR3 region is CASSSLAGNTEAFF. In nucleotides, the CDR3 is TGTGCCAGCAGTTCCCTAGCGGGGAACACTGAAGCTTTCTTT.

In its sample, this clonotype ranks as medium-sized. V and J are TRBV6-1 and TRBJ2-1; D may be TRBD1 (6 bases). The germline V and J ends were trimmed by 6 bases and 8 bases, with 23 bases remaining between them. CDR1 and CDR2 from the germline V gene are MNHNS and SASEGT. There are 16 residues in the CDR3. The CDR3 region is CASRNRDRFRLDEQFF. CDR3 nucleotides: TGTGCCAGCAGGAACCGAGACAGGTTCAGACTTGATGAGCAGTTCTTC.

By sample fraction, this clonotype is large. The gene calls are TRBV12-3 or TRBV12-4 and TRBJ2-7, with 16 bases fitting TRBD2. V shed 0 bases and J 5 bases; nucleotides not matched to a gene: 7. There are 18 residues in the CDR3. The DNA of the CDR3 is TGTGCCAGCAGTTTAGCGGCCGGGACTAGCGGGAGGGTAAACGAGCAGTACTTC. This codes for CASSLAAGTSGRVNEQYF.

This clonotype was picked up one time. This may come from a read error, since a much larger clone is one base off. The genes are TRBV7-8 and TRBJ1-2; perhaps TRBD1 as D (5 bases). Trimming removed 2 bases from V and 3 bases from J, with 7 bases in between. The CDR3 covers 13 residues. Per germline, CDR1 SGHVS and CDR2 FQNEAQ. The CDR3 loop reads CASSLWGDYGYTF. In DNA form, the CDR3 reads TGTGCCAGCAGCTTATGGGGGGACTATGGCTACACCTTC.

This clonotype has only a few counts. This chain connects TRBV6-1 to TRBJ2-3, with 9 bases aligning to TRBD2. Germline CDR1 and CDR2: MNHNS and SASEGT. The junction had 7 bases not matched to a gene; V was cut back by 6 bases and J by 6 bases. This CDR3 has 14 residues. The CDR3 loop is CASRTAGGRDTQYF. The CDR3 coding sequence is TGTGCCAGCAGGACGGCGGGAGGGAGGGATACGCAGTATTTT.